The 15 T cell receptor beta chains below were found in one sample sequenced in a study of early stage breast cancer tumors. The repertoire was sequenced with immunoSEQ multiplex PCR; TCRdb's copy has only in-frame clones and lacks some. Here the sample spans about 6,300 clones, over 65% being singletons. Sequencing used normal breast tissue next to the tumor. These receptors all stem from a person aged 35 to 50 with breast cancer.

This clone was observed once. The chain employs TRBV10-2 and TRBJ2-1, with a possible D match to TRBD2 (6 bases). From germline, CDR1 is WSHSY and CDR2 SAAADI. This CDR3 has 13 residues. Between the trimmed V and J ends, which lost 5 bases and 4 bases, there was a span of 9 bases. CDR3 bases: TGCGCCAGCAGTCGGGACTTATACAATGAGCAGTTCTTC. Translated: CASSRDLYNEQFF.

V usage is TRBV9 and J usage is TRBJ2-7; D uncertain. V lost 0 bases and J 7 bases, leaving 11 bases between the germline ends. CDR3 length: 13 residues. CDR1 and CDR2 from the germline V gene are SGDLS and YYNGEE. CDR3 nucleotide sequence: TGTGCCAGCAGCGTAGCGCCCTCTGGGGAGCAGTACTTC. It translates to CASSVAPSGEQYF.

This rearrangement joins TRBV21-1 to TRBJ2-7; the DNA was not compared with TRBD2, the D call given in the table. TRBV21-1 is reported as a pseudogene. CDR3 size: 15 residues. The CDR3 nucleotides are TGTGCCAGCTTGTTTTGCCTAATTATCTCCTACGAGCAGTACTTC. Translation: CASLFCLIISYEQYF.

This CDR3 is CASSLKLGGASSYEQYF. CDR3 bases: TGTGCCAGCAGCCTCAAGTTAGGCGGTGCGAGCTCCTACGAGCAGTACTTC. This chain joins TRBV7-9 and TRBJ2-7; D unresolved. The V end lost 5 bases, the J end lost 0 bases, and 20 bases lay between the germline ends. This CDR3 spans 17 amino acids. The germline gives CDR1 SEHNR, CDR2 FQNEAQ (reference sequence).

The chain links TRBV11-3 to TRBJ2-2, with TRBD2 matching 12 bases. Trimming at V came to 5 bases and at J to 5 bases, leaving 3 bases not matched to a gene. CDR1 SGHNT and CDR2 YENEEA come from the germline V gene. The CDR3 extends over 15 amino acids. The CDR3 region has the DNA TGTGCCAGCAGCCAGACTAGCGGGAGTACCGGGGAGCTGTTTTTT. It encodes CASSQTSGSTGELFF.

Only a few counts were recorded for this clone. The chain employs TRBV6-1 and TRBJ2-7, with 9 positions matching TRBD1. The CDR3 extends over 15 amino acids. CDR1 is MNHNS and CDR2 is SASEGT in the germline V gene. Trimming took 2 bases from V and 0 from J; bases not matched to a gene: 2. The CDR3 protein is CASSEPGQGSYEQYF. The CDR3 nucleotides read TGTGCCAGCAGTGAACCGGGACAGGGCTCCTACGAGCAGTACTTC.

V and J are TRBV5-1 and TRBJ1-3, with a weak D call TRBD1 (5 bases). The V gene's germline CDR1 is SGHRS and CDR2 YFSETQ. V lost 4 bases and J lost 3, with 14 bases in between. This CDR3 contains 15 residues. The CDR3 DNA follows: TGCGCCAGCAGCCCCGGGGGGGGACGTGGAAACACCATATATTTT. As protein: CASSPGGGRGNTIYF.

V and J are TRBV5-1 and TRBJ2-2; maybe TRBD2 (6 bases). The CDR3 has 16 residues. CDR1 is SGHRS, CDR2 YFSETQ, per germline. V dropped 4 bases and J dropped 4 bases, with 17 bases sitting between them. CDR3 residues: CASSPEGGLVTGELFF. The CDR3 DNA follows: TGCGCCAGCAGCCCGGAGGGAGGCTTGGTCACCGGGGAGCTGTTTTTT.

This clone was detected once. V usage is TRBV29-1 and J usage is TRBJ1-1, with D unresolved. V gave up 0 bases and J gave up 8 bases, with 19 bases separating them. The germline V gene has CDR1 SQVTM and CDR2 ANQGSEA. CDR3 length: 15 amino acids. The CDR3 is CSVEDLGYMNTEAFF. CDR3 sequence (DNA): TGCAGCGTTGAAGATCTCGGGTACATGAATACGGAAGCTTTCTTT.

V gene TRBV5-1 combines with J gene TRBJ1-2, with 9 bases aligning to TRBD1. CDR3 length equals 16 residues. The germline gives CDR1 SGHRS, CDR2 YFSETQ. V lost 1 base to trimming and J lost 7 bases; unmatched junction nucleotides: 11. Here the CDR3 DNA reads TGCGCCAGCAGCTTGTTGGACAGGGGCGGGGGAACTGGCTACACCTTC. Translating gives CASSLLDRGGGTGYTF. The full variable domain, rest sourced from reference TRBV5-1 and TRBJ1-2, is KAGVTQTPRYLIKTRGQQVTLSCSPISGHRSVSWYQQTPGQGLQFLFEYFSETQRNKGNFPGRFSGRQFSNSRSEMNVSTLELGDSALYLCASSLLDRGGGTGYTFGSGTRLTVV.

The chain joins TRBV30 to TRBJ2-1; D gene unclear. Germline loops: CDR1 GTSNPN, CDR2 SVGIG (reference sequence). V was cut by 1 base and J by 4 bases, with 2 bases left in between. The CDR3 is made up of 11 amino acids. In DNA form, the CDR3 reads TGTGCCTGGAGTGCTTACAATGAGCAGTTCTTC. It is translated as CAWSAYNEQFF.

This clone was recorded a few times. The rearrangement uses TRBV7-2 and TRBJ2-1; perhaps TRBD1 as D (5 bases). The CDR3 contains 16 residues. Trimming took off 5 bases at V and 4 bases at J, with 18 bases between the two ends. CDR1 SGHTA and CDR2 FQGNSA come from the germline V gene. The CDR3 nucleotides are TGTGCCAGCAGCCCGCAGGGCATAGGCGTGTACAATGAGCAGTTCTTC. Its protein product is CASSPQGIGVYNEQFF.

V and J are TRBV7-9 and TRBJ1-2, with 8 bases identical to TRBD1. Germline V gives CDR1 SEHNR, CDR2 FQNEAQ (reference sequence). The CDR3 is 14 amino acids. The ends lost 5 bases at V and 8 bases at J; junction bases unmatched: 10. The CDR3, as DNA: TGTGCCAGCAGCGCCTACAGGGGGGCAGGGGGCTACACCTTC. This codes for CASSAYRGAGGYTF.

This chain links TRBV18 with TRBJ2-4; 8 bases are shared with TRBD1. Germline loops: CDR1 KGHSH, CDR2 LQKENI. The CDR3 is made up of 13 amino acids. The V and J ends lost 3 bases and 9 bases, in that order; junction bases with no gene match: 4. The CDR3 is CASSPQQGGIQYF. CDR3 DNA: TGTGCCAGCTCACCCCAACAGGGGGGCATTCAGTACTTC.

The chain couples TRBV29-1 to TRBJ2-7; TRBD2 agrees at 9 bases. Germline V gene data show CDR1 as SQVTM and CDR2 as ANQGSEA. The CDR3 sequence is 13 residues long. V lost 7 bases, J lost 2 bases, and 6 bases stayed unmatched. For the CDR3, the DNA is TGCAGCGCCCCCGGCGGGAGGGCCTACGAGCAGTACTTC. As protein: CSAPGGRAYEQYF.